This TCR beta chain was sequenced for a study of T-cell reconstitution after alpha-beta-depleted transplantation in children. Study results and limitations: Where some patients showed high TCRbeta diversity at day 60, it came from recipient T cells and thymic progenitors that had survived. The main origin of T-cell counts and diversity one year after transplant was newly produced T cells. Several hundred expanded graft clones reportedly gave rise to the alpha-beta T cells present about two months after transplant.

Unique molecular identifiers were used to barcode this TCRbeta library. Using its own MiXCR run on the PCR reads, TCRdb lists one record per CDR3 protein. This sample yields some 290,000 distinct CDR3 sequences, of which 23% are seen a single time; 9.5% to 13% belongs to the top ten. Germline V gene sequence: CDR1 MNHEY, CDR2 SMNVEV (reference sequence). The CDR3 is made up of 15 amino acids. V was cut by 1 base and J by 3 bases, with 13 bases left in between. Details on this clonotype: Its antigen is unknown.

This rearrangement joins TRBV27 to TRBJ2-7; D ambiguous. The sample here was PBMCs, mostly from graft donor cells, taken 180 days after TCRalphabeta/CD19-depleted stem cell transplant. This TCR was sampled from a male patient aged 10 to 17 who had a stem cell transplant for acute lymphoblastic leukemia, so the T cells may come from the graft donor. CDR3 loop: CASSLFGPFDYEQYF. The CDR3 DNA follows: TGTGCCAGCAGTTTATTTGGACCTTTCGACTACGAGCAGTACTTC.